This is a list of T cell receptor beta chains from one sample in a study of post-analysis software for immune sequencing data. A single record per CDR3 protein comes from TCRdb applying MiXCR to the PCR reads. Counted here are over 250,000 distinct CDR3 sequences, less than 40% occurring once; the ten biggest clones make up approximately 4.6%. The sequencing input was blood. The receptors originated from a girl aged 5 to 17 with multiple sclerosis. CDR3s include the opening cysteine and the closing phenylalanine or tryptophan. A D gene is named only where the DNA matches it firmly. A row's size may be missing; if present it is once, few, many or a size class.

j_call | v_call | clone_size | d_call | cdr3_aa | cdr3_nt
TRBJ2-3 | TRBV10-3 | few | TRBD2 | CAISGLAGTDTQYF | TGTGCCATCAGTGGACTAGCGGGGACAGATACGCAGTATTTT
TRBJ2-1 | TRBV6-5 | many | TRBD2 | CASRVLGLAGGNNEQFF | TGTGCCAGCAGGGTACTCGGACTAGCGGGAGGTAACAATGAGCAGTTCTTC
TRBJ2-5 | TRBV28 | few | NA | CASSRRDQYF | TGTGCCAGCAGCCGTCGGGACCAGTACTTC
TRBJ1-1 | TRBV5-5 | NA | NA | CASQKENAEAFF | TGTGCCAGCCAGAAAGAGAACGCTGAAGCTTTCTTT
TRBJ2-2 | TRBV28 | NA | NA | CASSYHNREGELFF | TGTGCCAGCAGTTATCATAACAGGGAAGGGGAGCTGTTTTTT
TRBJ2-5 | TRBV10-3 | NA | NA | CAISAGRQETQYF | TGTGCCATCAGTGCAGGGAGGCAGGAGACCCAGTACTTC
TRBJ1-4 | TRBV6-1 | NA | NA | CASSGGSPQNEKLFF | TGTGCCAGCAGTGGAGGGTCCCCCCAGAATGAAAAACTGTTTTTT
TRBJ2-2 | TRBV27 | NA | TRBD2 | CASSRGAGGPNTGELFF | TGTGCCAGCAGTCGAGGAGCGGGAGGCCCGAACACCGGGGAGCTGTTTTTT
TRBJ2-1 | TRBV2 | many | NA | CASSEWGDNEQFF | TGTGCCAGCAGTGAGTGGGGGGACAATGAGCAGTTCTTC
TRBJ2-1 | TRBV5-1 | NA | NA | CASSLGSAYNEQFF | TGCGCCAGCAGCTTGGGGTCAGCCTACAATGAGCAGTTCTTC
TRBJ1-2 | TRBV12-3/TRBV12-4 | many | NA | CASGQSGGYTF | TGTGCCAGCGGGCAATCGGGGGGCTACACCTTC
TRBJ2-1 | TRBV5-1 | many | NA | CASSPGSRAYNEQFF | TGCGCCAGCTCCCCGGGCAGTAGGGCCTACAATGAGCAGTTCTTC
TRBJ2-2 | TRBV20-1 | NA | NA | CSARGGSGYNTGELFF | TGCAGTGCTAGAGGGGGTAGCGGCTATAACACCGGGGAGCTGTTTTTT
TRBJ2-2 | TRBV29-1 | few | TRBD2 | CSVEGSGLAGHTGELFF | TGCAGCGTCGAAGGGTCCGGGCTAGCGGGGCACACCGGGGAGCTGTTTTTT
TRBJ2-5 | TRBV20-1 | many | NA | CSARTEKNQETQYF | TGCAGTGCTAGGACAGAAAAAAACCAAGAGACCCAGTACTTC
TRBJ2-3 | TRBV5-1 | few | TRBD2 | CASSLAGAGGNADTQYF | TGCGCCAGCAGCTTGGCCGGAGCGGGAGGTAATGCAGATACGCAGTATTTT
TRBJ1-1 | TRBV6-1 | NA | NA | CASSLRQRNTEAFF | TGTGCCAGCAGTCTCAGACAGAGGAACACTGAAGCTTTCTTT
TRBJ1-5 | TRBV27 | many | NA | CASSFSGNSNQPQHF | TGTGCCAGCAGTTTCTCGGGAAATAGCAATCAGCCCCAGCATTTT
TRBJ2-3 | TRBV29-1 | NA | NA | CSVALGTDTQYF | TGCAGCGTTGCCTTAGGCACAGATACGCAGTATTTT
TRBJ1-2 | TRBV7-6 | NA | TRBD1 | CASSKTGVGYTF | TGTGCCAGCAGCAAGACAGGGGTCGGCTACACCTTC
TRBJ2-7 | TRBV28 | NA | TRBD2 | CASSPQGGGGTYEQYF | TGTGCCAGCAGTCCCCAGGGTGGCGGGGGTACCTACGAGCAGTACTTC
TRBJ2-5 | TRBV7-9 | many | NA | CASSFAPGETQYF | TGTGCCAGCAGCTTCGCGCCGGGGGAGACCCAGTACTTC
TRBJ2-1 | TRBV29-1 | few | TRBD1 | CSAERTGNNEQFF | TGCAGCGCAGAAAGGACAGGCAACAATGAGCAGTTCTTC
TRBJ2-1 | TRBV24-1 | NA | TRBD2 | CATSDGTSGRRAEQFF | TGTGCCACCAGTGATGGGACTAGCGGGAGACGAGCTGAGCAGTTCTTC
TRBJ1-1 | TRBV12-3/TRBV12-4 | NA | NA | CATSWDWGDTEAFF | TGTGCCACCAGCTGGGACTGGGGGGACACTGAAGCTTTCTTT
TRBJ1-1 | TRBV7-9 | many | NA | CASSFGGAGEAFF | TGTGCCAGCAGCTTTGGGGGGGCCGGTGAAGCTTTCTTT
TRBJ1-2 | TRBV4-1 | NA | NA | CASSQDYTAGNDYGYTF | TGCGCCAGCAGCCAAGATTATACGGCAGGGAATGACTATGGCTACACCTTC
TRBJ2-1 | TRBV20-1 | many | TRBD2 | CSARVRDWRREGQDEQFF | TGCAGTGCTAGAGTTCGGGATTGGCGGCGGGAGGGCCAAGATGAGCAGTTCTTC
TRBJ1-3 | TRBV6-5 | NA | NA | CASGRPGNTIYF | TGTGCCAGCGGTCGGCCTGGAAACACCATATATTTT
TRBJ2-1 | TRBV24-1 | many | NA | CATSGHLYEQFF | TGTGCCACCAGTGGCCACCTCTATGAGCAGTTCTTC
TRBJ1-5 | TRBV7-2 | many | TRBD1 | CASSPGGFSNQPQHF | TGTGCCAGCAGCCCAGGGGGATTTAGCAATCAGCCCCAGCATTTT
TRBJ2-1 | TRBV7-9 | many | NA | CASSLLLPDRWGIRDGQFF | TGTGCCAGCAGCCTACTACTCCCCGACAGATGGGGTATACGCGATGGGCAGTTCTTC
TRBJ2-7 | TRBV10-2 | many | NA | CASSASSGYEQYF | TGCGCCAGCAGTGCTAGTAGCGGCTACGAGCAGTACTTC
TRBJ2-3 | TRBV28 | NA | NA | CASSFNQGSTDTQYF | TGTGCCAGCAGTTTCAATCAGGGAAGCACAGATACGCAGTATTTT
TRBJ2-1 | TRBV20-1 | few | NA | CSASYLTVGSYNEQFF | TGCAGTGCCTCCTACCTGACAGTGGGGTCCTACAATGAGCAGTTCTTC
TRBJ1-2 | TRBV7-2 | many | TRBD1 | CASSLVRGILGYTF | TGTGCCAGCAGCTTAGTCAGGGGGATTTTGGGCTACACCTTC
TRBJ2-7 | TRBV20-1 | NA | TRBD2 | CSARDLAGDHEQYF | TGCAGTGCTAGAGACCTAGCGGGAGATCACGAGCAGTACTTC
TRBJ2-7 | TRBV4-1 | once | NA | CASSHYLSGTSYEQYF | TGCGCCAGCAGCCATTATCTTTCCGGGACCTCCTACGAGCAGTACTTC
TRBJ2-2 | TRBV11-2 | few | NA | CASSYIGGTGELFF | TGTGCCAGCAGCTACATAGGGGGAACCGGGGAGCTGTTTTTT
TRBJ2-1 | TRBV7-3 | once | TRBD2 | CASSPLGGAGAYNEQFF | TGTGCCAGCAGCCCCTTGGGAGGAGCGGGAGCCTACAATGAGCAGTTCTTC
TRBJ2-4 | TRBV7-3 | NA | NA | CASSPQAGIAKNIQYF | TGTGCCAGCAGCCCCCAGGCGGGAATAGCCAAAAACATTCAGTACTTC
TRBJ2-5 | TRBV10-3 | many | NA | CAIGGGAGETQYF | TGTGCCATCGGTGGGGGCGCCGGGGAGACCCAGTACTTC
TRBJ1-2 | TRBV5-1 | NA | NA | CASSSAIYGYTF | TGCGCCAGCAGCTCGGCAATCTATGGCTACACCTTC
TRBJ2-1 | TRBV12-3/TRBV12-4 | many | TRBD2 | CASYFASGGLDEQFF | TGTGCCAGCTACTTCGCTAGCGGGGGGTTGGATGAGCAGTTCTTC
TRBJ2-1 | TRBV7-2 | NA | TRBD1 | CASSLVRSRQGGNEQFF | TGTGCCAGCAGCTTAGTGAGGTCGAGACAGGGTGGCAATGAGCAGTTCTTC
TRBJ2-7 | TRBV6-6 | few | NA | CASSFADYEQYF | TGTGCCAGCAGTTTCGCAGACTACGAGCAGTACTTC